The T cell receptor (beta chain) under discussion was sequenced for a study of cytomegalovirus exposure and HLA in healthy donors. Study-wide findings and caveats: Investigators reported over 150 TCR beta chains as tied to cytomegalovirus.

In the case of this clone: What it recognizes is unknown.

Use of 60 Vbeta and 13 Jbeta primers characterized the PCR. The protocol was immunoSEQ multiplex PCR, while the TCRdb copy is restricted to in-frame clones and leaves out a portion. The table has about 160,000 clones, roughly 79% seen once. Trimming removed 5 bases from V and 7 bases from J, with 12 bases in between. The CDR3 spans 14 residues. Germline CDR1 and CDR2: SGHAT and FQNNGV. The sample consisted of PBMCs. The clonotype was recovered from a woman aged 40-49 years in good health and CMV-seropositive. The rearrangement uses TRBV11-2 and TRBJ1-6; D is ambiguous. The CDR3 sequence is CASSGNMANSPLHF. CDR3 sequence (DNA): TGTGCCAGCAGCGGCAATATGGCCAATTCACCCCTCCACTTT.